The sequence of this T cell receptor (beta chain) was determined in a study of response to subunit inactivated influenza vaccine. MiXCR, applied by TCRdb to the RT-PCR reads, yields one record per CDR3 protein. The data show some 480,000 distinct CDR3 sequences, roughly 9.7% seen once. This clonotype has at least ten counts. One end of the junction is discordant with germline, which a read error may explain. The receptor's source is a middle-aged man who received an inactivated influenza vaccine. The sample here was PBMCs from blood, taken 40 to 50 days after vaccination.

CDR3 residues: CASSLRTGWSSEQYF. CDR3 DNA sequence: TGTGCCAGCAGCTTAAGGACAGGATGGTCCTCCGAGCAGTACTTC. V is TRBV5-6 and J is TRBJ2-7, with 7 bases matching TRBD1. The CDR3 is 15 residues long. Germline-derived CDR1 and CDR2 are SGHDT and YYEEEE.